Listed here are 17 T cell receptor beta chains from one sample, sequenced in a study of human T cells and chemical hapten exposure. TCRdb reanalysed the RACE reads using MiXCR and keeps one entry per CDR3 protein. The table has tens of thousands of distinct CDR3 sequences, roughly 9.6% seen once. Time point defined: patch test 2, 6 weeks after DPC sensitization. The sample's treatment: therapeutic diphenylcyclopropenone sensitization with weekly scalp DPC. The specimen was whole blood, collected in connection with sensitization to the hapten diphenylcyclopropenone (DPC). These receptor sequences come from a man aged 40-49 years with alopecia areata. Some clones in this sample may be carry-over from other donors' samples.

This clonotype turned up a few times. This rearrangement joins TRBV12-3 or TRBV12-4 to TRBJ1-2; a weak D match, TRBD1 (5 bases). The CDR3 has 14 amino acids. The V and J ends lost 6 bases and 4 bases respectively, with 15 bases between them. In nucleotides, the CDR3 is TGTGCCAGCAGGGCCCAGGGTTTGCCCTATGGCTACACCTTC. Its translation: CASRAQGLPYGYTF.

This clonotype came up a few times. The genes are TRBV7-2 and TRBJ2-1; D is undetermined. The CDR3 is 13 amino acids. V was pared by 1 base and J by 8 bases, with 9 bases between. CDR1 SGHTA and CDR2 FQGNSA come from the germline V gene. DNA for the CDR3: TGTGCCAGCAGCTTAGACGCTAGAGATGAGCAGTTCTTC. As protein: CASSLDARDEQFF.

This chain joins TRBV30 and TRBJ2-5; D call uncertain. The V end was cut by 3 bases, the J end by 2 bases, with 4 bases between. Germline loops: CDR1 GTSNPN, CDR2 SVGIG (reference sequence). This CDR3 has 11 amino acids. CDR3 DNA: TGTGCCTGGAGGAAGCAAGAGACCCAGTACTTC. Its translation is CAWRKQETQYF.

A few counts support this clonotype. This sequence joins TRBV7-2 and TRBJ2-1, with 7 bases fitting TRBD2. Germline assignment: CDR1 SGHTA and CDR2 FQGNSA. V shed 1 base and J 9 bases; nucleotides not matched to a gene: 3. This CDR3 is 13 amino acids long. For the CDR3, the DNA is TGTGCCAGCAGCTTAGACGGGGAGGGTGAGCAGTTCTTC. Protein product: CASSLDGEGEQFF.

There are many counts of this clonotype. The rearrangement links TRBV6-2 or TRBV6-3 to TRBJ2-1; D is undetermined. The CDR3 is 11 residues long. The V and J ends lost 5 bases and 5 bases respectively, with 4 bases between them. Germline lookup yields CDR1 MNHEY and CDR2 SVGEGT. The CDR3 DNA reads as TGTGCCAGCAGTAAAAACAATGAGCAGTTCTTC. This sequence encodes CASSKNNEQFF.

This clonotype was seen more than once but under ten times. The chain is built from TRBV10-3 and TRBJ1-2; D gene uncertain. Deletions cut 7 bases from V and 4 bases from J, with 13 bases between. The CDR3 is 13 residues long. Germline values: CDR1 ENHRY, CDR2 SYGVKD. Here the CDR3 reads CAITAVERYGYTF. CDR3 nucleotides: TGTGCCATCACGGCCGTTGAGCGCTATGGCTACACCTTC.

This clonotype was counted only a few times. The chain recombines TRBV7-2 with TRBJ2-1, with TRBD2 as a possible D gene (6 bases). The V end was cut by 5 bases, the J end by 4 bases, with 18 bases between. The CDR3 runs 16 residues. Germline values: CDR1 SGHTA, CDR2 FQGNSA. CDR3: CASSPRGSGTYNEQFF. CDR3 nucleotides: TGTGCCAGCAGCCCCCGAGGTAGCGGAACTTACAATGAGCAGTTCTTC.

This clonotype was counted ten times or more. The chain carries TRBV29-1 and TRBJ2-4; no definite D call. Trimming left V 5 bases short and J 0 bases short, with 11 bases between. Germline CDR1 SQVTM, CDR2 ANQGSEA. The CDR3 has 14 residues. CDR3 region: CSVRATLAKNIQYF. Here the CDR3 DNA reads TGCAGCGTTAGGGCCACACTAGCCAAAAACATTCAGTACTTC. The entire variable domain, with the rest obtained from reference TRBV29-1 and TRBJ2-4, is as follows: SAVISQKPSRDICQRGTSLTIQCQVDSQVTMMFWYRQQPGQSLTLIATANQGSEATYESGFVIDKFPISRPNLTFSTLTVSNMSPEDSSIYLCSVRATLAKNIQYFGAGTRLSVL.

This clonotype has more than one count but fewer than ten. V and J are TRBV9 and TRBJ2-5, with 11 bases lining up with TRBD2. The germline CDR1 and CDR2 sequences are SGDLS and YYNGEE. The junction had 5 bases not matched to a gene; V was cut back by 4 bases and J by 3 bases. This CDR3 comprises 15 residues. CDR3 amino acids: CASSPRGLAEETQYF. The CDR3 DNA reads TGTGCCAGCAGCCCCCGGGGACTAGCGGAAGAGACCCAGTACTTC.

This clonotype showed up many times. The CDR3, as DNA: TGTGCCACCCACAGCTCCTATAATTCACCCCTCCACTTT. Protein product: CATHSSYNSPLHF. The chain couples TRBV10-3 to TRBJ1-6; D is undetermined. V was cut by 10 bases and J by 0 bases, with 7 bases left in between. CDR1 is ENHRY, CDR2 SYGVKD, per germline. The CDR3 has 13 amino acids.

This clonotype has just a few counts. V usage is TRBV18 and J usage is TRBJ1-6, with unresolved D. This CDR3 comprises 15 residues. Deletions cut 4 bases from V and 7 bases from J, with 14 bases between. Looked up from germline, CDR1 is KGHSH and CDR2 is LQKENI. The CDR3 here is CASSLFGRINSPLHF. The DNA of the CDR3 is TGTGCCAGCTCACTCTTCGGACGGATAAATTCACCCCTCCACTTT.

This clonotype has a handful of counts. Written as DNA, the CDR3 is TGTGCCAGCAGCTCCGGAATACTGGGTCGTTTGGAGCCGAACACTGAAGCTTTCTTT. Amino acid sequence: CASSSGILGRLEPNTEAFF. The chain has TRBV7-2 and TRBJ1-1; D is unresolved. The V gene's germline CDR1 is SGHTA and CDR2 FQGNSA. The V end was cut by 4 bases, the J end by 1 base, with 25 bases between. The CDR3 length is 19 residues.

V usage is TRBV29-1 and J usage is TRBJ2-3, with D maybe TRBD2 (7 bases). CDR3 length equals 13 residues. Germline CDR1 reads SQVTM; CDR2 reads ANQGSEA. V shed 7 bases and J shed 3 bases, with 14 bases lying between them. CDR3 sequence (DNA): TGCAGCGCCGGGGGCGGGAGTACAGATACGCAGTATTTT. Amino acids: CSAGGGSTDTQYF.

The CDR3 DNA is TGTGCCATCAGTGAGTCCTGGGCGGGAGGGCCGAAAACCCATGAGCAGTTCTTC. Protein sequence: CAISESWAGGPKTHEQFF. V is TRBV10-3 and J is TRBJ2-1; 9 nucleotides line up with TRBD2. Germline trimming cut 0 bases from V and 8 bases from J; bases unmatched to any gene: 14. The CDR3 extends over 18 amino acids. Germline CDR1 reads ENHRY; CDR2 reads SYGVKD.

Ten or more counts support this clonotype. The chain links TRBV29-1 to TRBJ1-1; D unclear. Between the trimmed V and J ends, which lost 4 bases and 0 bases, there was a span of 9 bases. CDR1 is SQVTM and CDR2 is ANQGSEA in the germline V gene. The CDR3 sequence is 13 residues long. CDR3 sequence reads: CSVVDLLNTEAFF. In DNA, the CDR3 is TGCAGCGTTGTAGACCTCTTGAACACTGAAGCTTTCTTT.

This clonotype was counted ten times or more. The genes are TRBV20-1 and TRBJ2-3, with TRBD1 identical over 7 bases. This CDR3 has 19 residues. Germline CDR1 DFQATT, CDR2 SNEGSKA (reference sequence). V was pared by 3 bases and J by 0 bases, with 18 bases of the junction left unmatched. The CDR3 loop reads CSASPKPRDRVVSTDTQYF. Here the CDR3 DNA reads TGCAGTGCTAGCCCAAAACCCCGGGACAGAGTTGTAAGCACAGATACGCAGTATTTT.

This clonotype turned up a few times. The CDR3 spells CASSQEFAPRTYNEQFF. The CDR3 bases are TGTGCCAGCAGCCAAGAGTTTGCGCCCCGTACCTACAATGAGCAGTTCTTC. This chain joins TRBV3-1 and TRBJ2-1, with D hard to call. This CDR3 region has 17 residues. Germline CDR1 is LGHDT and CDR2 is YNNKEL (reference sequence). Trimming left V 0 bases short and J 2 bases short, with 14 bases between.